This TCR beta chain is from a study of tumor-infiltrating lymphocytes in primary liver carcinoma. Overall study: Subjects consisted of male and female patients aged 30 to 69 years. Sequenced samples came back with roughly 3.65 to 7.5 million productive TCRbeta reads, and the counts looked alike across tissue types.

With a constant-region primer, TCR beta cDNA was made from approximately 520 ng of total RNA. A slightly modified ARM-PCR protocol with three nested multiplex PCR rounds produced these TCR beta libraries. Researchers ran the first two PCR rounds for 9 to 10 cycles each with TRBV1-TRBV30 forward primers and a C-beta reverse primer. Using its own MiXCR run on the multiplex PCR reads, TCRdb lists one record per CDR3 protein. The table shows about 200,000 distinct CDR3 sequences, with almost 65% occurring only once. Whole-study findings and limits: Tumor-blood pairs (like tumor-adjacent pairs) overlapped less than tumor region pairs did. Tumor samples exhibited a significantly greater top-250-clone fraction than blood samples (p = 0.039).

Blood RNA originated from unsorted whole blood, with germline DNA additionally extracted. Comments on this clonotype: Its antigen remains unknown.

Per germline, CDR1 MDHEN and CDR2 SYDVKM. Deletions cut 11 bases from V and 2 bases from J, with 13 bases between. This CDR3 is built from 13 residues. This TCR derives from a woman between 55 and 75 years old with primary liver carcinoma and hepatitis B virus infection. The sequenced material came from peripheral blood. This chain uses TRBV28 with TRBJ1-5; D is perhaps TRBD1 (5 bases). CDR3 protein: CAGTQGGNQPQHF. As DNA, the CDR3 is TGTGCCGGGACCCAGGGTGGCAATCAGCCCCAGCATTTT.